The present T cell receptor (beta chain) was sequenced within a study of cytomegalovirus exposure and HLA in healthy donors. About the study: An early data release held tens of millions of unique TCRs from HLA-typed donors.

Use of 60 Vbeta and 13 Jbeta primers characterized the PCR. Generated by immunoSEQ multiplex PCR, the TCRdb table keeps only in-frame clones and is missing some. The data show 150,000 or so clones, around 80% seen once. The CDR3 extends over 15 amino acids. V gave up 1 base and J gave up 5 bases; unmatched junction bases: 9. CDR1 and CDR2 (germline): SGHTS, YDEGEE. The origin of this receptor is a female donor in good health and CMV-seronegative. The sequencing input was PBMCs. The chain combines TRBV5-8 with TRBJ2-7; TRBD1 agrees at 7 bases. The CDR3: CASSLSGRGTHEQYF. CDR3 nucleotide sequence: TGTGCCAGCAGCTTGTCTGGCAGGGGGACCCACGAGCAGTACTTC.